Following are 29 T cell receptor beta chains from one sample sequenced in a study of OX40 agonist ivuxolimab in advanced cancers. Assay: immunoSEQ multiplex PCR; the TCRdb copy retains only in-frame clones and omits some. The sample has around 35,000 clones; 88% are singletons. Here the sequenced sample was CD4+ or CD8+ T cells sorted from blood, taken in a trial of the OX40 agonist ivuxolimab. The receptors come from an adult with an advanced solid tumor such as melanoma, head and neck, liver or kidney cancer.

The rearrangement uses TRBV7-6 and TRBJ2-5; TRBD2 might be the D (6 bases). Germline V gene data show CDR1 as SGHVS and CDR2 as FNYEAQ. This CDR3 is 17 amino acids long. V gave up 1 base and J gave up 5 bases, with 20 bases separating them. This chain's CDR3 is CASSLDPGGSRWETQYF. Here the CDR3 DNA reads TGTGCCAGCAGCTTAGACCCTGGAGGGTCTCGGTGGGAGACCCAGTACTTC.

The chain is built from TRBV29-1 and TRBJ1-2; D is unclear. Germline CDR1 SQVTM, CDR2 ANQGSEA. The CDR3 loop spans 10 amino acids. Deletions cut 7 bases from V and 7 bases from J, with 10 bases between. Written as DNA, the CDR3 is TGCAGCGCCCGGGAAGGTGGCTACACCTTC. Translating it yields CSAREGGYTF.

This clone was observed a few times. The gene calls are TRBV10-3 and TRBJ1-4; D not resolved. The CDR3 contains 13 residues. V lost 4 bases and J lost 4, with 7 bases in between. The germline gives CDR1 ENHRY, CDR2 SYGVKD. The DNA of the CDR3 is TGTGCCATCAGTGGCGGGAGTAATGAAAAACTGTTTTTT. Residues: CAISGGSNEKLFF.

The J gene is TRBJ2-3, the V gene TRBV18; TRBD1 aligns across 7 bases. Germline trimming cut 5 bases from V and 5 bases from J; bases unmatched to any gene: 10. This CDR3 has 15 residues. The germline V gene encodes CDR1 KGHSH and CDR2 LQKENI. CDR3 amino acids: CASSTRQGGGDTQYF. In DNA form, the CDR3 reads TGTGCCAGCTCAACCCGACAGGGTGGTGGAGATACGCAGTATTTT.

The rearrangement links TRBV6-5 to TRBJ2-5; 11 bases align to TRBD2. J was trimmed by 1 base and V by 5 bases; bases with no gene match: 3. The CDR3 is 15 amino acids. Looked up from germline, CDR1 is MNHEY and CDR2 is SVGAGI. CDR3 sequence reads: CASSRLAGSQETQYF. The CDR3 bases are TGTGCCAGCAGTAGACTAGCGGGAAGCCAAGAGACCCAGTACTTC.

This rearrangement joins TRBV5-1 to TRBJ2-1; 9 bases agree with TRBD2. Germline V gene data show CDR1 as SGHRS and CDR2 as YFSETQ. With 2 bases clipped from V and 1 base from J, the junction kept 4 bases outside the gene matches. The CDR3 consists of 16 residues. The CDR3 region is CASSLLSGRSYNEQFF. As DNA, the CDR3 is TGCGCCAGCAGCTTACTGAGCGGGAGGTCCTACAATGAGCAGTTCTTC.

The CDR3 DNA is TGTGCCACCGCCCGACAGGGGAGCACAGATACGCAGTATTTT. The encoded protein is CATARQGSTDTQYF. The rearrangement uses TRBV10-3 and TRBJ2-3, with 8 bases lining up with TRBD1. Trimming cost V 10 bases and J 0 bases; bases outside gene matches: 6. Per germline, CDR1 ENHRY and CDR2 SYGVKD. This CDR3 region has 14 residues.

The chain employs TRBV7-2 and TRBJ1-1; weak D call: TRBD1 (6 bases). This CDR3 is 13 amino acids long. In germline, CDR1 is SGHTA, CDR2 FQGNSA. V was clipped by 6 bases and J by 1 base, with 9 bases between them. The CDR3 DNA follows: TGTGCCAGCAGTTCGACAGGGAACACTGAAGCTTTCTTT. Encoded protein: CASSSTGNTEAFF.

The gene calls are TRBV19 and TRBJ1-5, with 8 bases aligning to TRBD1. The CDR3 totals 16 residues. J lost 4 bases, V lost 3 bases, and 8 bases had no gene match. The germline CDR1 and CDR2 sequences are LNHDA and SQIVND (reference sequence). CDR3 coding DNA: TGTGCCAGTAGTATCCGAATGGACAGGGTAAATCAGCCCCAGCATTTT. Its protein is CASSIRMDRVNQPQHF.

The chain's CDR3 is CASSYPGQGAFNQPQHF. CDR3 coding DNA: TGTGCCAGCAGCTACCCGGGACAGGGGGCTTTCAATCAGCCCCAGCATTTT. The chain joins TRBV9 to TRBJ1-5, with 12 positions matching TRBD1. Germline V lookup: CDR1 SGDLS, CDR2 YYNGEE. V dropped 4 bases and J dropped 3; count of bases not matched to a gene: 8. CDR3 length: 17 residues.

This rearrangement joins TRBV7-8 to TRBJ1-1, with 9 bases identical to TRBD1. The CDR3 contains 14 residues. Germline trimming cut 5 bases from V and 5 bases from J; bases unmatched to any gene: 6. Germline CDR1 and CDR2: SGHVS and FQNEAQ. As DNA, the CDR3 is TGTGCCAGCAGCCTACAGGGGGCCGGTACTGAAGCTTTCTTT. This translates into CASSLQGAGTEAFF.

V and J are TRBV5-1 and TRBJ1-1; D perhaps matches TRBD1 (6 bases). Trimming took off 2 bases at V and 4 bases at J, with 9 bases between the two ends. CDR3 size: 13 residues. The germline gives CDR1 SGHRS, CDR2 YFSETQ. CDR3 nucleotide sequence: TGCGCCAGCAGCTTCCAGGGGACCACTGAAGCTTTCTTT. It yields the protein CASSFQGTTEAFF.

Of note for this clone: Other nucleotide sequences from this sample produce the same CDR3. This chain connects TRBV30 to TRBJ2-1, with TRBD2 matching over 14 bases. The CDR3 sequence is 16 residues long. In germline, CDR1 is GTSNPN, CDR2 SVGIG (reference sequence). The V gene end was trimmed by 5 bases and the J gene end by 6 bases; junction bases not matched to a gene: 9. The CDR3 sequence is CAWGGPGLAGGNEQFF. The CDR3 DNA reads TGTGCCTGGGGCGGACCCGGACTAGCGGGAGGCAATGAGCAGTTCTTC.

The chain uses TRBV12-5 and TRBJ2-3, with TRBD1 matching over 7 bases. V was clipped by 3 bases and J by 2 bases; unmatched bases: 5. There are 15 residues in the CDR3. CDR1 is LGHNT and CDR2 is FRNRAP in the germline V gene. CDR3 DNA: TGTGCTAGTGGTTTTGGCAGGGGGACCACAGATACGCAGTATTTT. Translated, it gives CASGFGRGTTDTQYF.

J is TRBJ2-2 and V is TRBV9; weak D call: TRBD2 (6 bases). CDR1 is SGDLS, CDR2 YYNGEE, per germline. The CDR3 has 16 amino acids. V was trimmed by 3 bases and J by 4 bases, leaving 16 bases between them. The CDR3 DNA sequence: TGTGCCAGCAGCGCCTTGTGGGGGGATGGCACCGGGGAGCTGTTTTTT. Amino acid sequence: CASSALWGDGTGELFF.

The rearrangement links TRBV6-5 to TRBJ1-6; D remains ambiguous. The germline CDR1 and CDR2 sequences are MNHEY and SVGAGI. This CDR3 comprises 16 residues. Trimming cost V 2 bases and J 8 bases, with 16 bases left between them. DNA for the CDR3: TGTGCCAGCAGTTACAGATGGGCAGTGGCGGATTCACCCCTCCACTTT. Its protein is CASSYRWAVADSPLHF.

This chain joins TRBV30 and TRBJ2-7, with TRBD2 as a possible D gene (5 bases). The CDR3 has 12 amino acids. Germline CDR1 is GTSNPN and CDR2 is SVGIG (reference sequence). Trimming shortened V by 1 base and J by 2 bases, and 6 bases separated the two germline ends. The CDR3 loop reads CAWSGSAYEQYF. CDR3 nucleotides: TGTGCCTGGAGTGGTAGCGCCTACGAGCAGTACTTC.

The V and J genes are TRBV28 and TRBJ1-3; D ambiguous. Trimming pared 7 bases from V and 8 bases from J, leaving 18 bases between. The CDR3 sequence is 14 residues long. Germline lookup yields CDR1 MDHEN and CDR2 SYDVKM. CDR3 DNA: TGTGCCAGCACCACCCACGGGAGTCCGGACACCATATATTTT. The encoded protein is CASTTHGSPDTIYF.

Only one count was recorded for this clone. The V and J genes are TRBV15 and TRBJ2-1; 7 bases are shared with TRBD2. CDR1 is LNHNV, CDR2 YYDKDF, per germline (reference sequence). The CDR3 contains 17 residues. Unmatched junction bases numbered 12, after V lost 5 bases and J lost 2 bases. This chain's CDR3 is CATSPRRDYRTYNEQFF. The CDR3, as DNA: TGTGCCACCAGCCCTCGGAGGGACTACCGAACCTACAATGAGCAGTTCTTC. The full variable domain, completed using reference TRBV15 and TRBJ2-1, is DAMVIQNPRYQVTQFGKPVTLSCSQTLNHNVMYWYQQKSSQAPKLLFHYYDKDFNNEADTPDNFQSRRPNTSFCFLDIRSPGLGDTAMYLCATSPRRDYRTYNEQFFGPGTRLTVL.

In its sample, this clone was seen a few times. CDR3 DNA sequence: TGTGCCAGTAGTGATCTTGGCCCCCTCCACTTT. This sequence encodes CASSDLGPLHF. The chain uses TRBV19 and TRBJ1-6; D is undetermined. The V end lost 5 bases, the J end lost 13 bases, and 9 bases lay between the germline ends. CDR3 size: 11 residues. Germline V gives CDR1 LNHDA, CDR2 SQIVND (reference sequence). Full variable domain (remainder filled in from reference TRBV19 and TRBJ1-6): DGGITQSPKYLFRKEGQNVTLSCEQNLNHDAMYWYRQDPGQGLRLIYYSQIVNDFQKGDIAEGYSVSREKKESFPLTVTSAQKNPTAFYLCASSDLGPLHFGNGTRLTVT.

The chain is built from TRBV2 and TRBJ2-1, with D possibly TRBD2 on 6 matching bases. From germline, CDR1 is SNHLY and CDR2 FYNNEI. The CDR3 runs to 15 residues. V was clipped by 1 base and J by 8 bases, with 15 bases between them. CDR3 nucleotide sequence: TGTGCCAGCAGTGAAGATACGACTAGACCGCATGAGCAGTTCTTC. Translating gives CASSEDTTRPHEQFF.

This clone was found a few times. The CDR3 spells CASSQPGHGSYEQYF. DNA of the CDR3: TGCGCCAGCAGCCAACCGGGACACGGAAGTTACGAGCAGTACTTC. V usage is TRBV4-1 and J usage is TRBJ2-7; TRBD1 is a possible D gene (6 bases). CDR1 MGHRA and CDR2 YSYEKL come from the germline V gene. This CDR3 is 15 amino acids long. V dropped 2 bases and J dropped 4 bases, with 15 bases sitting between them.

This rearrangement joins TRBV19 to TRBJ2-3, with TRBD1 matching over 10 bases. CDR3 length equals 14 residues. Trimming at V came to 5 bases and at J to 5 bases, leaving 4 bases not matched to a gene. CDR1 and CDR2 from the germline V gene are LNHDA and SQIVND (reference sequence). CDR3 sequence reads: CASSLDRGGDTQYF. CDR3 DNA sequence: TGTGCCAGTAGTTTGGACAGGGGGGGAGATACGCAGTATTTT. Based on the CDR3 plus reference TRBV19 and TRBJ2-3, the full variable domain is DGGITQSPKYLFRKEGQNVTLSCEQNLNHDAMYWYRQDPGQGLRLIYYSQIVNDFQKGDIAEGYSVSREKKESFPLTVTSAQKNPTAFYLCASSLDRGGDTQYFGPGTRLTVL.

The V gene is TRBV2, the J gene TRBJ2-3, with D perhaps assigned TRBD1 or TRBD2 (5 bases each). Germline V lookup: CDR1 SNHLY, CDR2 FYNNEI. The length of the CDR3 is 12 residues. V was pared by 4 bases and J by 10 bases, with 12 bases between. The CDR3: CASSGNLGAQYF. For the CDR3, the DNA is TGTGCCAGCAGTGGGAATTTGGGGGCGCAGTATTTT.

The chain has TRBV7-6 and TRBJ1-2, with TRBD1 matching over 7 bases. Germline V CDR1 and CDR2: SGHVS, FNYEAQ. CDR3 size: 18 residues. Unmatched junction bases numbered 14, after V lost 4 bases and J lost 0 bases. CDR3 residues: CASSSLLVGDRTNYGYTF. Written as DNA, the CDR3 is TGTGCCAGCAGCTCTTTGCTTGTCGGGGACAGAACTAACTATGGCTACACCTTC.

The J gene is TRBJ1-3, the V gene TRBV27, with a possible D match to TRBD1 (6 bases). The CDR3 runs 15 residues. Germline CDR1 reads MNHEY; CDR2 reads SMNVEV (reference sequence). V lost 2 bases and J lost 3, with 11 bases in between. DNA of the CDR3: TGTGCCAGCAGTTTAAAGGGGGGCCTTGGAAACACCATATATTTT. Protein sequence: CASSLKGGLGNTIYF.

For the CDR3, the DNA is TGTGCCAGCAGGGGGACTAGCGGGATCCTACGGGACGAGCAGTACTTC. Translating gives CASRGTSGILRDEQYF. The chain links TRBV2 to TRBJ2-7; 13 nucleotides line up with TRBD2. Germline V CDR1 and CDR2: SNHLY, FYNNEI. V lost 6 bases and J lost 5; bases outside the gene matches: 10. The length of the CDR3 is 16 residues.

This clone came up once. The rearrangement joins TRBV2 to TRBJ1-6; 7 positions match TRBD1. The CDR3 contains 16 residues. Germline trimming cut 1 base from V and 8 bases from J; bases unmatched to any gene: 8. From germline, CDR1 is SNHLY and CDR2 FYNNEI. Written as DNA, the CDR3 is TGTGCCAGCAGTGAAGAGGGACAGCGGGCCGATTCACCCCTCCACTTT. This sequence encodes CASSEEGQRADSPLHF.

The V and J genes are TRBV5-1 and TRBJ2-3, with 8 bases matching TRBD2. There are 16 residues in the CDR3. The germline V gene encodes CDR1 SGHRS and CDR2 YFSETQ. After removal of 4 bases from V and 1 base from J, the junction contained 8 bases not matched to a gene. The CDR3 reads CASSRISGTGTDTQYF. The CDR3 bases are TGCGCCAGCAGCCGTATTAGCGGGACTGGCACAGATACGCAGTATTTT.